This is a list of T cell receptor beta chains from one sample in a study of siplizumab effects on memory and regulatory T cells. Profiled with immunoSEQ multiplex PCR; TCRdb holds only in-frame clones, not every one. The table has about 91,000 clones, roughly 97% seen once. The material sequenced was naive CD4+ T cells sorted from blood. The receptors here all came from a human donor in good health. Both conserved end residues are part of each CDR3. A D gene is named only where the DNA matches it firmly. Some rows have no size entry. The others give once, few or many, or a class for an expanded clone.

clone size	D gene	J gene	V gene	CDR3 length	CDR3 protein	CDR3 DNA
NA	NA	TRBJ2-6	TRBV2	15	CASSQGRAGANVLTF	TGTGCCAGCAGTCAGGGCAGGGCTGGGGCCAACGTCCTGACTTTC
NA	NA	TRBJ2-5	TRBV5-1	15	CASSLGGLAKETQYF	TGCGCCAGCAGCTTAGGGGGGTTAGCTAAAGAGACCCAGTACTTC
NA	NA	TRBJ2-5	TRBV20-1	10	CSAIEETQYF	TGCAGTGCTATCGAAGAGACCCAGTACTTC
NA	NA	TRBJ1-1	TRBV12-5	16	CASGGRGGAGANEAFF	TGTGCTAGTGGTGGAAGGGGGGGCGCGGGAGCTAATGAAGCTTTCTTT
NA	NA	TRBJ2-3	TRBV6-5	14	CASRPSERTDTQYF	TGTGCCAGCAGACCGAGTGAACGCACAGATACGCAGTATTTT
NA	NA	TRBJ2-1	TRBV11-2	10	CASGANEQFF	TGTGCCAGCGGGGCTAATGAGCAGTTCTTC
once	TRBD2	TRBJ2-2	TRBV2	16	CASRTSGGAITGELFF	TGTGCCAGTAGGACTAGCGGGGGGGCGATCACCGGGGAGCTGTTTTTT
NA	NA	TRBJ1-2	TRBV20-1	11	CSARTGYGYTF	TGCAGTGCTAGAACTGGCTATGGCTACACCTTC
NA	NA	TRBJ1-1	TRBV5-8	15	CANRLGQALNTEAFF	TGTGCCAACAGACTCGGCCAGGCGTTGAACACTGAAGCTTTCTTT
NA	TRBD2	TRBJ2-7	TRBV4-2	18	CASSQDQRGAGSSYEQYF	TGTGCCAGCAGCCAAGATCAGAGGGGAGCGGGGAGCTCCTACGAGCAGTACTTC
NA	TRBD2	TRBJ2-3	TRBV13	15	CASSLTGGPEDTQYF	TGTGCCAGCAGCTTAACGGGGGGGCCAGAAGATACGCAGTATTTT
NA	NA	TRBJ2-3	TRBV10-1	12	CASSSGADTQYF	TGCGCCAGCAGTTCTGGGGCGGATACGCAGTATTTT
NA	NA	TRBJ2-5	TRBV5-1	16	CASSPILGGGQETQYF	TGCGCCAGCAGCCCTATCCTTGGGGGCGGCCAAGAGACCCAGTACTTC
NA	NA	TRBJ1-5	TRBV6-5	14	CASSYFGDGQPQHF	TGTGCCAGCAGTTACTTTGGAGATGGTCAGCCCCAGCATTTT
few	TRBD1	TRBJ2-1	TRBV5-1	16	CASSRLAHTGDNEQFF	TGCGCCAGCAGCCGCTTAGCGCACACAGGGGATAATGAGCAGTTCTTC
NA	NA	TRBJ1-4	TRBV7-2	15	CASSLAPGVGEKLFF	TGTGCCAGCAGCTTAGCCCCAGGGGTAGGGGAAAAACTGTTTTTT
NA	NA	TRBJ2-3	TRBV6-1	13	CASSEADTDTQYF	TGTGCCAGCAGTGAAGCGGACACAGATACGCAGTATTTT
NA	NA	TRBJ2-7	TRBV5-4	13	CASSLDSISEQYF	TGTGCCAGCAGCTTGGACAGTATTAGCGAGCAGTACTTC
NA	NA	TRBJ2-7	TRBV7-9	14	CASSLIDRSYEQYF	TGTGCCAGCAGCTTAATCGACAGATCCTACGAGCAGTACTTC
NA	NA	TRBJ2-7	TRBV5-1	16	CASSLGGTGSSYEQYF	TGCGCCAGCAGCTTGGGGGGGACTGGAAGCTCCTACGAGCAGTACTTC
NA	TRBD2	TRBJ2-7	TRBV28	15	CASSPLGGGGNEQYF	TGTGCCAGCAGCCCCCTTGGGGGGGGAGGAAACGAGCAGTACTTC
NA	NA	TRBJ1-2	TRBV21-1	15	CASSKEGPSNYGYTF	TGTGCCAGCAGCAAAGAGGGGCCTTCAAACTATGGCTACACCTTC